This T cell receptor beta chain was captured by sequencing in a study of T-cell memory formation after mild COVID-19. Overall study context: Clustering of TCRs was largely donor specific. Overall study results and limits: Researchers found some responding clones in pre-infection memory, a sign that cross-reactive memory joined. Of the contracting clones, CD4+ ones lay mainly in CM and EM, and CD8+ ones in EMRA.

5'RACE primed from the constant segment yielded TCR alpha and TCR beta cDNA libraries bearing sample barcodes and UMIs. From the 5' RACE reads, TCRdb called clonotypes with MiXCR, one entry per CDR3 protein. Here the sample spans about 200,000 distinct CDR3 sequences, more than 15% being singletons. Germline V gives CDR1 SGHKS, CDR2 YYEKEE (reference sequence). This CDR3 spans 14 amino acids. V lost 0 bases, J lost 8 bases, and 14 bases lay in between. This clonotype has more than one count but fewer than ten. The antigen is undetermined. The material sequenced was PBMCs or a T cell subset sorted from them (not recorded which). This chain connects TRBV5-5 to TRBJ1-2; D possibly corresponds to TRBD1 (5 bases). The TCR was taken from an adult woman who had mild COVID-19 (a few samples of this study predate the infection). Cell type and time point are not known. The CDR3, as DNA: TGTGCCAGCAGCTTGGATGGGGGAGCGGTCGGCTACACCTTC. It codes for CASSLDGGAVGYTF.